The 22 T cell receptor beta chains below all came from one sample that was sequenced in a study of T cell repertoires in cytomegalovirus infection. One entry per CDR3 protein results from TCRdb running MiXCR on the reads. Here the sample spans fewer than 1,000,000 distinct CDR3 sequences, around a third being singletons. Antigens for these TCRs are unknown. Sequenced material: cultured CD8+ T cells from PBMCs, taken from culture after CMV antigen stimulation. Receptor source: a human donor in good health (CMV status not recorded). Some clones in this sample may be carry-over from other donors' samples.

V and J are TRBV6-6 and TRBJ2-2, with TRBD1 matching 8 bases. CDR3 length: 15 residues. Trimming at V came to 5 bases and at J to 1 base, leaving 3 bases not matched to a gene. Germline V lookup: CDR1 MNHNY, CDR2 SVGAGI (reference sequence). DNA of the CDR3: TGTGCCAGCAGTGACAGGGGAGTGAACACCGGGGAGCTGTTTTTT. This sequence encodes CASSDRGVNTGELFF.

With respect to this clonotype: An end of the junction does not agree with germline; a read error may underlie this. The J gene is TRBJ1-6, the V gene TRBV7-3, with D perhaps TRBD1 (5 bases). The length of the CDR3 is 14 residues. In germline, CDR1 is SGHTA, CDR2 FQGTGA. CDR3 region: CVSSSTAYNSPLHF. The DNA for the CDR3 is TGTGTCAGCAGCTCGACAGCCTATAATTCACCCCTCCACTTT.

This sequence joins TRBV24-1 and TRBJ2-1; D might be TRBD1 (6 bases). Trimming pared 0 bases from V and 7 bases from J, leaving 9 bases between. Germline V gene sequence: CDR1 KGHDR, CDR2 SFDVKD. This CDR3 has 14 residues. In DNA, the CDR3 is TGTGCCACCAGTGATTTGACAGGGTGGAATGAGCAGTTCTTC. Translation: CATSDLTGWNEQFF.

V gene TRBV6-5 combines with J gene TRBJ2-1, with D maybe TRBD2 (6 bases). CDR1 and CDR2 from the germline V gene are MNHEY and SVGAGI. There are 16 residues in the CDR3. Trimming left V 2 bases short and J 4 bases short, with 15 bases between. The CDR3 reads CASSYDGTGVYNEQFF. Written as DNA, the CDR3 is TGTGCCAGCAGTTACGACGGGACGGGAGTTTACAATGAGCAGTTCTTC.

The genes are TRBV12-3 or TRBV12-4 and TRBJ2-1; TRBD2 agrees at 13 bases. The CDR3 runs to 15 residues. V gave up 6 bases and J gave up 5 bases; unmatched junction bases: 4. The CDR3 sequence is CASSEGTSGDNEQFF. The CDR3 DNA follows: TGTGCCAGCAGCGAAGGGACTAGCGGGGACAATGAGCAGTTCTTC.

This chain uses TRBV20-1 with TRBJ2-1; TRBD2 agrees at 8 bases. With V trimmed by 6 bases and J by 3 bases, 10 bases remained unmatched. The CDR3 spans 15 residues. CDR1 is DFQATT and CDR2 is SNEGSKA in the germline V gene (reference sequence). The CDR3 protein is CSAPGGGTYYNEQFF. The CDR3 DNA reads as TGCAGTGCCCCCGGCGGGGGGACCTACTACAATGAGCAGTTCTTC.

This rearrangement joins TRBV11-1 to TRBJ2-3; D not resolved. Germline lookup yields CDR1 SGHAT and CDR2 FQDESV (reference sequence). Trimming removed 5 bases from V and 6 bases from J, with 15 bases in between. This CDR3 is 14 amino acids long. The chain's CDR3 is CASSLGSPPDTQYF. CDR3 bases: TGTGCCAGCAGCCTGGGATCACCCCCCGATACGCAGTATTTT.

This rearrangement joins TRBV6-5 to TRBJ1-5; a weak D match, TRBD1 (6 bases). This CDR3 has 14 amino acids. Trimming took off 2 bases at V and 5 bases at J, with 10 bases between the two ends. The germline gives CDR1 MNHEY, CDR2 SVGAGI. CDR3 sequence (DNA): TGTGCCAGCAGTTACGTCGGGGGGCATCAGCCCCAGCATTTT. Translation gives CASSYVGGHQPQHF.

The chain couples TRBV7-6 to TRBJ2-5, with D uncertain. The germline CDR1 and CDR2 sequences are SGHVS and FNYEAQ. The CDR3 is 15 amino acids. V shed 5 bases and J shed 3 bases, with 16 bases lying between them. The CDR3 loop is CASSPTVGAEETQYF. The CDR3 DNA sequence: TGTGCCAGCAGCCCTACTGTGGGTGCAGAAGAGACCCAGTACTTC.

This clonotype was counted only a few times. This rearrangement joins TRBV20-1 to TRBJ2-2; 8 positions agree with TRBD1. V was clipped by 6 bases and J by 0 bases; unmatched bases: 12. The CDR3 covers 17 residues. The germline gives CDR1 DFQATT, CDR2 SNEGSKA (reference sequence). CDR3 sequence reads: CSARATGGLPNTGELFF. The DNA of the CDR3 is TGCAGTGCCCGGGCCACAGGGGGGCTACCGAACACCGGGGAGCTGTTTTTT.

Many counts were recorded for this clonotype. CDR3: CASSSQGEYYEQYF. In DNA, the CDR3 is TGTGCCAGCAGCTCGCAGGGGGAATACTACGAGCAGTACTTC. The chain carries TRBV7-8 and TRBJ2-7, with 7 nucleotides matching TRBD1. The trim removed 4 bases at V and 3 bases at J, leaving 6 bases unmatched. Germline values: CDR1 SGHVS, CDR2 FQNEAQ. This CDR3 is 14 amino acids long.

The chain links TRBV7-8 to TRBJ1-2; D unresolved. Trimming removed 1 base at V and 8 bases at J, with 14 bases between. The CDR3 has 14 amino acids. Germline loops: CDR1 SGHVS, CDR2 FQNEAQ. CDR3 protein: CASSLEVLVEGYTF. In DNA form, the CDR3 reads TGTGCCAGCAGCTTAGAGGTGTTGGTAGAGGGCTACACCTTC.

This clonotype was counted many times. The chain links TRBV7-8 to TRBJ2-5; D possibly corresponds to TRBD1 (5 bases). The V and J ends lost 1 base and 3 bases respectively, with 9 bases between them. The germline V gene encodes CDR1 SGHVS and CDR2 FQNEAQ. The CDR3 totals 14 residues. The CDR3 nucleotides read TGTGCCAGCAGCTTAGAGGCCAGGGAAGAGACCCAGTACTTC. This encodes CASSLEAREETQYF. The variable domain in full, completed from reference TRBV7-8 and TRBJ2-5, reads GAGVSQSPRYKVAKRGQDVALRCDPISGHVSLFWYQQALGQGPEFLTYFQNEAQLDKSGLPSDRFFAERPEGSVSTLKIQRTQQEDSAVYLCASSLEAREETQYFGPGTRLLVL.

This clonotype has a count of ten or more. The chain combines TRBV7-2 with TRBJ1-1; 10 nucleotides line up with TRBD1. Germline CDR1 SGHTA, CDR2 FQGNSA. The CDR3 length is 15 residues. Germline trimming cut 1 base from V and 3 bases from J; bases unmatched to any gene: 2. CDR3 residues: CASSLEDRGDTEAFF. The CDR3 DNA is TGTGCCAGCAGCTTAGAGGACAGGGGGGACACTGAAGCTTTCTTT.

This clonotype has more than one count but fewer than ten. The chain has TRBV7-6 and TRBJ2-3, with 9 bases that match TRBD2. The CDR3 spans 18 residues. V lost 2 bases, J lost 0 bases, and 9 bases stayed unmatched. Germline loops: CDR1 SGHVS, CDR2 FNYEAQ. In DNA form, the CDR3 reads TGTGCCAGCAGCTTAAGGCTAGCGGGAAGCGGGAGCACAGATACGCAGTATTTT. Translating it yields CASSLRLAGSGSTDTQYF.

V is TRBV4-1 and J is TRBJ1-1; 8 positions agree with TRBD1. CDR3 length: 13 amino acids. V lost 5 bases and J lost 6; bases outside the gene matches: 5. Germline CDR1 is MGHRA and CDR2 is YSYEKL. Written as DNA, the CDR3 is TGCGCCAGCAGCGTCAGGGGGCAATCTGAAGCTTTCTTT. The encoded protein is CASSVRGQSEAFF.

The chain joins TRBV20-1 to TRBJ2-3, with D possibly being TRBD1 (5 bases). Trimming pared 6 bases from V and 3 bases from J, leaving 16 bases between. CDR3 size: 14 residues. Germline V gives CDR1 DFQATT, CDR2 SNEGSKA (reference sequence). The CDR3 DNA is TGCAGTGCGCCGCTGTGGGGCAGGACAGATACGCAGTATTTT. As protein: CSAPLWGRTDTQYF.

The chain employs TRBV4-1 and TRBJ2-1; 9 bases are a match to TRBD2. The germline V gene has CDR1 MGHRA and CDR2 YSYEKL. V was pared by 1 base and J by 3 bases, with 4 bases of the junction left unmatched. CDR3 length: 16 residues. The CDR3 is CASSQVRTSVYNEQFF. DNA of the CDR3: TGCGCCAGCAGCCAAGTGCGGACTAGCGTCTACAATGAGCAGTTCTTC.

The CDR3: CASRTPNIYEQYV. The CDR3 DNA follows: TGTGCCAGCCGGACTCCTAATATATACGAGCAGTACGTC. The V and J genes are TRBV6-2 or TRBV6-3 and TRBJ2-7, with a weak D call TRBD2 (5 bases). V was cut by 8 bases and J by 4 bases, with 15 bases left in between. CDR1 MNHEY and CDR2 SVGEGT come from the germline V gene. This CDR3 has 13 amino acids.

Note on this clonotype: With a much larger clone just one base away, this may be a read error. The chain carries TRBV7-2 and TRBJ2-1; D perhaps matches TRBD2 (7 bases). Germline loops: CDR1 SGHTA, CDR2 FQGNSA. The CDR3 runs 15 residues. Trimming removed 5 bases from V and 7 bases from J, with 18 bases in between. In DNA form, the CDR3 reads TGTACCAGCAGCCATGTGCGGGGGCCCCTGAATGAGCAGTTCTTC. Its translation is CTSSHVRGPLNEQFF.

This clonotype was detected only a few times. CDR3 in DNA: TGTGCCAGCAGCCCATGGACTAGCGGGGGGACGCCCTACGAGCAGTACTTC. It codes for CASSPWTSGGTPYEQYF. J is TRBJ2-7 and V is TRBV11-2, with 14 bases that match TRBD2. Germline lookup yields CDR1 SGHAT and CDR2 FQNNGV. CDR3 length equals 17 residues. Trimming cost V 5 bases and J 2 bases; bases outside gene matches: 8. The full variable domain, rest sourced from reference TRBV11-2 and TRBJ2-7, is EAGVAQSPRYKIIEKRQSVAFWCNPISGHATLYWYQQILGQGPKLLIQFQNNGVVDDSQLPKDRFSAERLKGVDSTLKIQPAKLEDSAVYLCASSPWTSGGTPYEQYFGPGTRLTVT.

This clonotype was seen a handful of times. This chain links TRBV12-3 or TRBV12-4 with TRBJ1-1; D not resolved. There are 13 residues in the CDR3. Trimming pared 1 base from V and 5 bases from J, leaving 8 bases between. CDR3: CASSLVRRTEAFF. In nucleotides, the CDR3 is TGTGCCAGCAGTTTAGTTCGAAGGACTGAAGCTTTCTTT.